This TCR beta chain was captured in a study of blood T cells in healthy people across ages. Study-wide results and limits: As age increased, TCR beta diversity per million T cells fell in a roughly linear fashion.

A second roughly 7 to 12 cycle PCR used barcoded and J-beta primers. A tag from a template-switch adaptor with 12 random nucleotides marked each cDNA molecule. Using its own MiXCR run on the 5' RACE reads, TCRdb lists one record per CDR3 protein. The sample shows 1,800,000 or so distinct CDR3 sequences, approximately 40% of them seen only once. About this clonotype itself: The antigen is undetermined.

V was clipped by 3 bases and J by 4 bases, with 11 bases between them. This CDR3 comprises 14 residues. CDR1 KGHSH and CDR2 LQKENI come from the germline V gene. Sequenced input: blood. This chain links TRBV18 with TRBJ2-3; maybe TRBD1 (5 bases). The clonotype was recovered from a human donor in good health. The CDR3 region has the DNA TGTGCCAGCTCACCCAGGGCGAAAGCAGATACGCAGTATTTT. Protein: CASSPRAKADTQYF.